These T cell receptor beta chains were read from a single sample in a study of regulatory T cells in long-lasting Graves disease. TCRdb recomputed calls from the multiplex PCR reads with MiXCR, one row per CDR3 protein. Among more than 650,000 distinct CDR3 sequences listed, 30% were seen once. The sequences come from peripheral blood mononuclear cells (PBMCs), collected when the disease was refractory, from a patient treated with antithyroid drugs. The receptors stem from a female donor with Graves disease. The CDR3 runs from the conserved cysteine through the conserved F or W. The D gene is left open where the match is weak. Rows may omit the clone size; those that give it use once, few, many or a size class.

>many|TRBV28|TRBJ1-1|TRBD1|14
TGTGCCAGCAGCTTAACAGGGGGTGGGACTGAAGCTTTCTTT
CASSLTGGGTEAFF
>-|TRBV19|TRBJ1-1|TRBD1|14
TGTGCCAGTATAACAGGGGGTAGAGACACTGAAGCTTTCTTT
CASITGGRDTEAFF
>-|TRBV27|TRBJ1-1|-|14
TGTGGCAGCAGCAAAAATTTAGGGGACACTGAAGCTTTCTTT
CGSSKNLGDTEAFF
>once|TRBV20-1|TRBJ1-4|-|13
TGCAGTGCTGCGATTGCAACTAATGAAAAACTGTTTTTT
CSAAIATNEKLFF
>many|TRBV12-3/TRBV12-4|TRBJ1-1|TRBD1|17
TGTGCCAGCAGTCAGCGAGGGACAGGGGGCACGAACACTGAAGCTTTCTTT
CASSQRGTGGTNTEAFF
>many|TRBV12-3/TRBV12-4|TRBJ1-4|-|13
TGTGCCAGCACTAGCCTCCGGAGGGAAAAACTGTTTTTT
CASTSLRREKLFF
>-|TRBV28|TRBJ1-2|-|16
TGTGCCAGCAGCAACACAGGAGGGGGTTCTAGCTCCCGCTACGCCTTC
CASSNTGGGSSSRYAF
>few|TRBV7-9|TRBJ1-1|-|16
TGTGCCAGCAGCTTAGTGGGGCCGGAGGCGGACACTGAAGCTTTCTTT
CASSLVGPEADTEAFF
>few|TRBV30|TRBJ2-5|TRBD1|13
TGTGCCCGGGAAGACAGGGCTGGGGAGACCCAGTACTTC
CAREDRAGETQYF
>many|TRBV6-2/TRBV6-3|TRBJ1-5|-|12
TGTGCCAGCAGACAGGGTGATCAGCCCCAGCATTTT
CASRQGDQPQHF
>-|TRBV9|TRBJ1-4|-|14
TGTGCCAGCAGCGTCCCTGGGGTAGGGGAAAAACTGTTTTTT
CASSVPGVGEKLFF
>-|TRBV7-3|TRBJ2-1|-|12
TGTGCCAGCAGTTCGCAGAAGGATGAGCAGTTCTTC
CASSSQKDEQFF
>-|TRBV19|TRBJ2-7|TRBD2|15
TGTGCCAGTAAACGGGGGGGGGCTTCGGTTTACGAGCAGTACTTC
CASKRGGASVYEQYF
>many|TRBV2|TRBJ1-6|-|16
TGTGCCAGCAGTGAAGCGAGTGTGTCGGGTGGTTCACCCCTCCACTTT
CASSEASVSGGSPLHF
>-|TRBV20-1|TRBJ1-2|TRBD1|16
TGCAGTGCTAGAGATTTTGGGAGGACAGGGGTTTCTGGCTACACCTTC
CSARDFGRTGVSGYTF
>-|TRBV20-1|TRBJ1-5|TRBD1|16
TGCAGTGCGCAAACCGGGACAGGGGGCTCGAGTCAGCCCCAGCATTTT
CSAQTGTGGSSQPQHF
>few|TRBV28|TRBJ1-2|-|15
TGTGCCAGCAGTTTCATACGCAACATTAACTATGGCTACACCTTC
CASSFIRNINYGYTF
>-|TRBV5-4|TRBJ2-5|-|15
TGTGCCAGCAGCTTGGTGGTGGGGCCGGGGGAGACCCAGTACTTC
CASSLVVGPGETQYF
>few|TRBV7-3|TRBJ2-5|TRBD1|15
TGTGCCAGCAGCTTCGCTCGGACAGGGCGGAAGACCCAGTACTTC
CASSFARTGRKTQYF
>-|TRBV6-1|TRBJ1-1|-|16
TGTGCCAGCAGTGAACCGGGTTCGGGACGGAACACTGAAGCTTTCTTT
CASSEPGSGRNTEAFF
>few|TRBV6-4|TRBJ2-2|TRBD2|19
TGTGCCAGCAGTGTCAGGACTAGCGATACTTTCGCGAACACCGGGGAGCTGTTTTTT
CASSVRTSDTFANTGELFF
>many|TRBV28|TRBJ1-2|-|16
TGTGCCAGCAGTACCCCCGGGGGCGACACCTTCTATGGCTACACCTTC
CASSTPGGDTFYGYTF
>-|TRBV29-1|TRBJ1-2|-|14
TGCAGCGTTGTGGGGGGCGCGTCGGGGTATGGCTACACCTTC
CSVVGGASGYGYTF
>once|TRBV19|TRBJ2-2|-|17
TGTGCCAGTAGCTCCGGGACAACCCTCGCGAACACCGGGGAGCTGTTTTTT
CASSSGTTLANTGELFF
>few|TRBV6-2/TRBV6-3|TRBJ1-1|-|15
TGTGCCAGCAGTTACGGGGGGGCGAGATTCACTGAAGCTTTCTTT
CASSYGGARFTEAFF
>-|TRBV6-1|TRBJ2-5|TRBD2|14
TGTGCCAGCAGACCTCTAGCGGGAGCGGAGACCCAGTACTTC
CASRPLAGAETQYF
>-|TRBV2|TRBJ1-1|-|14
TGTGCCAGCAGTGAAGAATGGGTAGGCACTGAAGCTTTCTTT
CASSEEWVGTEAFF
>few|TRBV9|TRBJ2-7|TRBD2|16
TGTGCCAGCAGCGTAGCGGGGGGGGATGGCACCTACGAGCAGTACTTC
CASSVAGGDGTYEQYF
>few|TRBV19|TRBJ1-5|-|12
TGTGCCAGTAGTATACTGACAGGGCCCCAGCATTTT
CASSILTGPQHF
>-|TRBV11-2|TRBJ1-2|-|14
TGTGCCAGCAGCTTAGATTTGGCGAGGGACGGCTACACCTTC
CASSLDLARDGYTF
>-|TRBV6-1|TRBJ2-1|-|17
TGTGCCAGCAGCTCTCCCAATAGCGACCCCTCCTACAATGAGCAGTTCTTC
CASSSPNSDPSYNEQFF
>-|TRBV5-1|TRBJ1-1|TRBD1|14
TGCGCCAGCAGCTCGAATACAGGGGCCACTGAAGCTTTCTTT
CASSSNTGATEAFF
>-|TRBV5-4|TRBJ1-1|-|15
TGTGCCAGCAGCTTGTGGCAGGGGCGGGGGACTGAAGCTTTCTTT
CASSLWQGRGTEAFF
>-|TRBV24-1|TRBJ1-2|-|13
TGTGCCACCAGTGACACTTGGGAATCTGGCTACACCTTC
CATSDTWESGYTF
>many|TRBV11-2|TRBJ2-7|-|13
TGTGCCAGCAGCCACCGGGCCTCCTACGAGCAGTACTTC
CASSHRASYEQYF
>-|TRBV5-4|TRBJ2-5|-|14
TGTGCCAGCAGCGCAGGACACTTCCAAGAGACCCAGTACTTC
CASSAGHFQETQYF
>-|TRBV7-9|TRBJ1-1|-|15
TGTGCCAGCAGAGCCCCACGACTCCTGAACACTGAAGCTTTCTTT
CASRAPRLLNTEAFF
>-|TRBV6-5|TRBJ2-4|TRBD2|18
TGTGCCAGCAGTTACTCGAGGACTAGCGGGATAGCCAAAAACATTCGGTACTTC
CASSYSRTSGIAKNIRYF
>-|TRBV29-1|TRBJ1-4|TRBD1|14
TGCAGCGTTGAAGATGGGGACAGGGTTGAAAAACTGTTTTTT
CSVEDGDRVEKLFF
>many|TRBV20-1|TRBJ1-1|-|12
TGCAGTGCTAGCGCTAGGAACGGTGAAGCTTTCTTT
CSASARNGEAFF
>few|TRBV28|TRBJ2-7|-|14
TGTGCCAGCAGTATTCACCGTTACTCCTACGAGCAGTACTTC
CASSIHRYSYEQYF
>-|TRBV20-1|TRBJ1-5|TRBD1|16
TGCAGTGCTAGCCCCAACAGGGGGCTTAGCAATCAGCCCCAGCATTTT
CSASPNRGLSNQPQHF
>many|TRBV12-3/TRBV12-4|TRBJ2-7|-|15
TGTGCCAGCAGTTTAGCCCGGTTACGCCAGGACGAGCAGTACTTC
CASSLARLRQDEQYF
>few|TRBV5-5|TRBJ1-1|-|13
TGTGCCAGCAGCCCGTTAGGTACAAGGGAAGCTTTCTTT
CASSPLGTREAFF
>-|TRBV28|TRBJ2-7|TRBD2|15
TGTGCCAGCAGTTCGACTAGCGGGCCTACCTACGAGCAGTACTTC
CASSSTSGPTYEQYF
>few|TRBV12-3/TRBV12-4|TRBJ1-2|TRBD1|14
TGTGCCAGCAGCCGACAGGGGTTTAGGGATGGCTACACCTTC
CASSRQGFRDGYTF
>many|TRBV28|TRBJ1-2|TRBD1|14
TGTGCCAGCAGTTGGCAGGGGGCAGACTATGGCTACACCTTC
CASSWQGADYGYTF
>many|TRBV2|TRBJ2-5|-|14
TGTGCCAGCATTGAGGGAGCGAGAAGAGAGACCCAGTACTTC
CASIEGARRETQYF
>-|TRBV12-5|TRBJ1-2|-|13
TGTGCTAGTGGGCCCGGGACTGCCTATGGCTACACCTTC
CASGPGTAYGYTF
>few|TRBV27|TRBJ1-6|-|13
TGTGCCAGCAGTCCTCTAACTGCGGTTAACCTCCACTTT
CASSPLTAVNLHF
>many|TRBV11-2|TRBJ1-1|-|13
TGTGCCAGCAGCTTCAGGACGAACACTGAAGCTTTCTTT
CASSFRTNTEAFF
>once|TRBV2|TRBJ2-7|-|18
TGTGCCAGCATCGACCGGGGCGAGCTTGGGACCAGGTCCTGCGAGCAGTACTTC
CASIDRGELGTRSCEQYF
>many|TRBV2|TRBJ2-4|-|12
TGTGCCAGCAGTGATGCTTACAGGGTTCAGTACTTC
CASSDAYRVQYF
>-|TRBV20-1|TRBJ1-1|-|10
TGCAGTGCTTTTGACACTGAAGCTTTCTTT
CSAFDTEAFF
>-|TRBV30|TRBJ1-1|-|12
TGTGCCTGGAGTCCCGGGGGACGTGAAGCTTTCTTT
CAWSPGGREAFF
>-|TRBV7-9|TRBJ1-1|-|13
TGTGCCAGCAGTCCACAGGGAGAGACTGAAGCTTTCTTT
CASSPQGETEAFF
>-|TRBV29-1|TRBJ1-2|-|13
TGCAGCGTTGCTCGGACAGAAAACTATGGCTACACCTTC
CSVARTENYGYTF